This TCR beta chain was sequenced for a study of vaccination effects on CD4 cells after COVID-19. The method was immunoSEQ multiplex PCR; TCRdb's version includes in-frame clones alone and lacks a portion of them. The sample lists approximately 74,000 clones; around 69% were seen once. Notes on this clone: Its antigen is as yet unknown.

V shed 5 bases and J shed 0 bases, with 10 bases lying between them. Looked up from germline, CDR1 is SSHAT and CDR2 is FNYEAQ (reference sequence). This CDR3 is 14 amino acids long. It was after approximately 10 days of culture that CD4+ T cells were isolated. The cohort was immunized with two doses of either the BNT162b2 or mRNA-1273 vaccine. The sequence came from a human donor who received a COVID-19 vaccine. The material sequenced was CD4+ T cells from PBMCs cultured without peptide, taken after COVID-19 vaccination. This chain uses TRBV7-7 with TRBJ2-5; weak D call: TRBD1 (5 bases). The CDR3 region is CASSKDINQETQYF. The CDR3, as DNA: TGTGCCAGCAGCAAGGACATCAACCAAGAGACCCAGTACTTC.